One TCR beta chain is described in this entry. Its antigen is still unknown. These data are taken from a study of shared clonotypes between healthy human individuals. Findings and caveats of the study: Larger richness was generally estimated for naive than memory subsets. Naive CD4 clonotype sharing across several donors was around 5%.

Clones were read by immunoSEQ multiplex PCR, and TCRdb kept only the in-frame ones, dropping some. Among a few hundred thousand clones, roughly 97% were seen once, and the ten largest hold about 0.06%. This clonotype was sampled from a woman aged 25 to 45 in good health. The sample was naive CD4+ T cells sorted from blood. The subset: CD45RA+ positively selected.

CDR3 loop: CASRMGTGKEKLFF. CDR3 sequence (DNA): TGTGCCAGCAGGATGGGGACAGGGAAGGAAAAACTGTTTTTT. The chain employs TRBV2 and TRBJ1-4; 9 bases line up with TRBD1. With V trimmed by 6 bases and J by 8 bases, 7 bases remained unmatched. The CDR3 totals 14 residues. CDR1 SNHLY and CDR2 FYNNEI come from the germline V gene. Variable domain in full (rest from reference TRBV2 and TRBJ1-4): EPEVTQTPSHQVTQMGQEVILRCVPISNHLYFYWYRQILGQKVEFLVSFYNNEISEKSEIFDDQFSVERPDGSNFTLKIRSTKLEDSAMYFCASRMGTGKEKLFFGSGTQLSVL.